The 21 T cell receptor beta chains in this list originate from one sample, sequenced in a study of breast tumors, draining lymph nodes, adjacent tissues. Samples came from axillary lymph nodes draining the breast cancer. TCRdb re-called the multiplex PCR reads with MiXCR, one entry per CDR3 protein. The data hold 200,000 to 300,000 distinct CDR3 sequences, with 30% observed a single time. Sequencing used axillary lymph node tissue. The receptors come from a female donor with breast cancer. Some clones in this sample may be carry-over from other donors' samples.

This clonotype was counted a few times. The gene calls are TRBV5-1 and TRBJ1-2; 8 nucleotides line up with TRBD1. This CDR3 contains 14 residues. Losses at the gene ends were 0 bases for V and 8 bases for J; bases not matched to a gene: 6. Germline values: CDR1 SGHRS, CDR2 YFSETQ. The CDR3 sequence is CASSLEPGGEGYTF. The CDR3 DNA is TGCGCCAGCAGCTTGGAGCCAGGGGGCGAGGGCTACACCTTC.

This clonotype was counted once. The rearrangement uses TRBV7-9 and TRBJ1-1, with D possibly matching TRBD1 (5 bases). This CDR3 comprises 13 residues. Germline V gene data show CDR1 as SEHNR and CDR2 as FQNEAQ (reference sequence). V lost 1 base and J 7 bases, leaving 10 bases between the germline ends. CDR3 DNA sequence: TGTGCCAGCAGCTTAGGGGCGGGGGTTGAAGCTTTCTTT. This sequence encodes CASSLGAGVEAFF.

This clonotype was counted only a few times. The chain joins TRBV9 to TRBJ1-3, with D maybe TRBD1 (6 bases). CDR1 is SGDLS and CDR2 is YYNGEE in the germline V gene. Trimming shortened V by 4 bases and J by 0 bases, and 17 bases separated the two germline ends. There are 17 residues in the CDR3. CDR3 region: CASSLTGKSSSGNTIYF. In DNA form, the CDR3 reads TGTGCCAGCAGCCTCACAGGGAAATCGTCCTCTGGAAACACCATATATTTT.

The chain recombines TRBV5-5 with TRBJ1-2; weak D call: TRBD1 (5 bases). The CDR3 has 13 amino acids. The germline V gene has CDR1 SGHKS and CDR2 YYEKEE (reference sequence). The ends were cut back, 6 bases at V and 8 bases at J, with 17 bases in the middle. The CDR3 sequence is CASTWQGADGYTF. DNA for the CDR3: TGTGCCAGCACCTGGCAAGGGGCGGACGGCTACACCTTC.

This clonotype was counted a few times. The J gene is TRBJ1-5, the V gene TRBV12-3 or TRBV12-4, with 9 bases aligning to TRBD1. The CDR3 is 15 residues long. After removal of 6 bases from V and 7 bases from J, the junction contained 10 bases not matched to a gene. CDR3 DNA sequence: TGTGCCAGCAGCCGGGACAGGGAATTCGGGCAGCCCCAGCATTTT. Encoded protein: CASSRDREFGQPQHF.

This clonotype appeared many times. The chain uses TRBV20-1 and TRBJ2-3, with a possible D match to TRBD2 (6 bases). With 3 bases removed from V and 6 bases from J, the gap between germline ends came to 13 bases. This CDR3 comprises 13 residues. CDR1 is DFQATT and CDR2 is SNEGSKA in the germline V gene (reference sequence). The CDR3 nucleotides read TGCAGTGCTAGGGGACTTTTCGAGGATACGCAGTATTTT. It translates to CSARGLFEDTQYF.

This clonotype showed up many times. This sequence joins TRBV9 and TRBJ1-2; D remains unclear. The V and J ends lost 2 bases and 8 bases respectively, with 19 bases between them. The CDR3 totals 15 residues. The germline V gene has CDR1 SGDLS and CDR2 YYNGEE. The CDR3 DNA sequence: TGTGCCAGCAGCGTCCAGGACTCACTAACTATGGGCTACACCTTC. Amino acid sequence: CASSVQDSLTMGYTF.

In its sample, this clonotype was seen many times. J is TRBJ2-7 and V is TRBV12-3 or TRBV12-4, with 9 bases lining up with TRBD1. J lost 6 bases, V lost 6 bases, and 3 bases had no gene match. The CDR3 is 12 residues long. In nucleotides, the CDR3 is TGTGCCAGCAGACAGGGGGCCAGCGAGCAGTACTTC. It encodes CASRQGASEQYF.

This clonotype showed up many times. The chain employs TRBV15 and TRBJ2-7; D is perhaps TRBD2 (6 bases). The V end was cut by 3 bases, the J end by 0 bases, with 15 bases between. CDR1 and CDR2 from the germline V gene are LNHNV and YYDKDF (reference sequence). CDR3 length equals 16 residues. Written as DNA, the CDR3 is TGTGCCACCAGCAGCCCCCTTCTAGCGTCCTCCTACGAGCAGTACTTC. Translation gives CATSSPLLASSYEQYF.

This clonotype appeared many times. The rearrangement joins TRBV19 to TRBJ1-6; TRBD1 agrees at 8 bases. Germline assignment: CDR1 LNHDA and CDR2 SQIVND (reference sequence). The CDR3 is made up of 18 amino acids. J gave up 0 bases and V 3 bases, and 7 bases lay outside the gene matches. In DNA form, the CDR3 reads TGTGCCAGTAGTATGGGACAGGCGTCAAGCTCCTATAATTCACCCCTCCACTTT. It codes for CASSMGQASSSYNSPLHF. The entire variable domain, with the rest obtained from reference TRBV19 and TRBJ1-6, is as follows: DGGITQSPKYLFRKEGQNVTLSCEQNLNHDAMYWYRQDPGQGLRLIYYSQIVNDFQKGDIAEGYSVSREKKESFPLTVTSAQKNPTAFYLCASSMGQASSSYNSPLHFGNGTRLTVT.

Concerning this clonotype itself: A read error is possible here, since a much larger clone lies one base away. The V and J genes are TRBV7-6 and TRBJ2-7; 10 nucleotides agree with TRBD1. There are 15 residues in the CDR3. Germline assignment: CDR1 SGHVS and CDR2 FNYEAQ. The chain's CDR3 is CASSSPGQGINEQHF. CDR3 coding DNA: TGTGCCAGCAGCTCCCCGGGACAGGGGATAAACGAGCAGCACTTC.

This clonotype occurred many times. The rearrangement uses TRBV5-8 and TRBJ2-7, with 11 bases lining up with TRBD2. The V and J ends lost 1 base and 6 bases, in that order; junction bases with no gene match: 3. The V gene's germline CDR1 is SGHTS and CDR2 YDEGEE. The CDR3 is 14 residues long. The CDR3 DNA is TGTGCCAGCAGCTTGACTAGCGGGAGTTTCGAGCAGTACTTC. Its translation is CASSLTSGSFEQYF.

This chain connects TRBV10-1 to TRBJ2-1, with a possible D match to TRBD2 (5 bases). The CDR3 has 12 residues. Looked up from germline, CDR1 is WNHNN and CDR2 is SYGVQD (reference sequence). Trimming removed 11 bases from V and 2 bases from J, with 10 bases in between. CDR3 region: CAVVTTYNEQFF. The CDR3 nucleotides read TGCGCCGTAGTGACTACCTACAATGAGCAGTTCTTC.

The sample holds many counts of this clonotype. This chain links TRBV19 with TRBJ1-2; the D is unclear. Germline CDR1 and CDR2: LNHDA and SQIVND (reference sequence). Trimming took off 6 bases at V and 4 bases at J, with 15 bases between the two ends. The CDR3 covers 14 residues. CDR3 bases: TGTGCCAGTAGCATCGGCGCCGAGGGCTATGGCTACACCTTC. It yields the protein CASSIGAEGYGYTF.

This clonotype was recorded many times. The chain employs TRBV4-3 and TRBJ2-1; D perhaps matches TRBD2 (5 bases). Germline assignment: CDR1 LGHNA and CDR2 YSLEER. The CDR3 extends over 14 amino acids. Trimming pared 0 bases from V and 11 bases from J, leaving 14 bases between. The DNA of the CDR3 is TGCGCCAGCAGCCAAGATTCGGGATTTACCCAGCAGTTCTTC. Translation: CASSQDSGFTQQFF.

CDR3 nucleotides: TGTGCCAGCAGCGTACGTCTCCCCACAGATACGCAGTATTTT. The encoded protein is CASSVRLPTDTQYF. This chain connects TRBV9 to TRBJ2-3; D is unresolved. V lost 1 base, J lost 2 bases, and 8 bases lay in between. This CDR3 has 14 amino acids. The germline CDR1 and CDR2 sequences are SGDLS and YYNGEE.

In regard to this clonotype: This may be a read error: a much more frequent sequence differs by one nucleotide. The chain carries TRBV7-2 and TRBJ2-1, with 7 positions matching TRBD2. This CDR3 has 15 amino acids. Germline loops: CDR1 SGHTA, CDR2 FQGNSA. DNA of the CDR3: TGTGCCAGCAGCTTAGTGGGAGGGTCTTACAATGAGCAGCTCTTC. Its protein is CASSLVGGSYNEQLF.

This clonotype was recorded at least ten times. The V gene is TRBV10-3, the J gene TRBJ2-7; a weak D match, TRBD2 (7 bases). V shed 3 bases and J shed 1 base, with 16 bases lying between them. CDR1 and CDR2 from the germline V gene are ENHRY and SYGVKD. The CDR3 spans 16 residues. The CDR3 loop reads CAISERGGVVSYEQYF. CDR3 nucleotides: TGTGCCATCAGTGAAAGGGGGGGAGTCGTTTCCTACGAGCAGTACTTC.

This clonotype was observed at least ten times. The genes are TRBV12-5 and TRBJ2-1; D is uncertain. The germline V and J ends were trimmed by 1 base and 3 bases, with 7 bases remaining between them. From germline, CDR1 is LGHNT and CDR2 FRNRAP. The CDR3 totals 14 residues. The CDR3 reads CASGLGRDYNEQFF. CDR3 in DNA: TGTGCTAGTGGTTTGGGTAGAGACTACAATGAGCAGTTCTTC.

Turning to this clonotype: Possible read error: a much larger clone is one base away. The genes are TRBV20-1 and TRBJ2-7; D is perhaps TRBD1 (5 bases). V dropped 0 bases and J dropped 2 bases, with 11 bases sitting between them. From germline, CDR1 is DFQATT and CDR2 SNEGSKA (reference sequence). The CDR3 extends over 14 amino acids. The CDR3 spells CSARDQRQTYEQYF. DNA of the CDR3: TGCAGTGCTAGAGATCAAAGACAGACCTACGAGCAGTACTTC.

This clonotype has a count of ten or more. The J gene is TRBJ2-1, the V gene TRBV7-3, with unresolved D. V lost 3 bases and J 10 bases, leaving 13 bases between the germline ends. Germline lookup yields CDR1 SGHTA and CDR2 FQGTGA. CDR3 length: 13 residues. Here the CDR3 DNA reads TGTGCCAGCAGCTTGGGATCTAAGTCAGAGCAGTTCTTC. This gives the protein CASSLGSKSEQFF.